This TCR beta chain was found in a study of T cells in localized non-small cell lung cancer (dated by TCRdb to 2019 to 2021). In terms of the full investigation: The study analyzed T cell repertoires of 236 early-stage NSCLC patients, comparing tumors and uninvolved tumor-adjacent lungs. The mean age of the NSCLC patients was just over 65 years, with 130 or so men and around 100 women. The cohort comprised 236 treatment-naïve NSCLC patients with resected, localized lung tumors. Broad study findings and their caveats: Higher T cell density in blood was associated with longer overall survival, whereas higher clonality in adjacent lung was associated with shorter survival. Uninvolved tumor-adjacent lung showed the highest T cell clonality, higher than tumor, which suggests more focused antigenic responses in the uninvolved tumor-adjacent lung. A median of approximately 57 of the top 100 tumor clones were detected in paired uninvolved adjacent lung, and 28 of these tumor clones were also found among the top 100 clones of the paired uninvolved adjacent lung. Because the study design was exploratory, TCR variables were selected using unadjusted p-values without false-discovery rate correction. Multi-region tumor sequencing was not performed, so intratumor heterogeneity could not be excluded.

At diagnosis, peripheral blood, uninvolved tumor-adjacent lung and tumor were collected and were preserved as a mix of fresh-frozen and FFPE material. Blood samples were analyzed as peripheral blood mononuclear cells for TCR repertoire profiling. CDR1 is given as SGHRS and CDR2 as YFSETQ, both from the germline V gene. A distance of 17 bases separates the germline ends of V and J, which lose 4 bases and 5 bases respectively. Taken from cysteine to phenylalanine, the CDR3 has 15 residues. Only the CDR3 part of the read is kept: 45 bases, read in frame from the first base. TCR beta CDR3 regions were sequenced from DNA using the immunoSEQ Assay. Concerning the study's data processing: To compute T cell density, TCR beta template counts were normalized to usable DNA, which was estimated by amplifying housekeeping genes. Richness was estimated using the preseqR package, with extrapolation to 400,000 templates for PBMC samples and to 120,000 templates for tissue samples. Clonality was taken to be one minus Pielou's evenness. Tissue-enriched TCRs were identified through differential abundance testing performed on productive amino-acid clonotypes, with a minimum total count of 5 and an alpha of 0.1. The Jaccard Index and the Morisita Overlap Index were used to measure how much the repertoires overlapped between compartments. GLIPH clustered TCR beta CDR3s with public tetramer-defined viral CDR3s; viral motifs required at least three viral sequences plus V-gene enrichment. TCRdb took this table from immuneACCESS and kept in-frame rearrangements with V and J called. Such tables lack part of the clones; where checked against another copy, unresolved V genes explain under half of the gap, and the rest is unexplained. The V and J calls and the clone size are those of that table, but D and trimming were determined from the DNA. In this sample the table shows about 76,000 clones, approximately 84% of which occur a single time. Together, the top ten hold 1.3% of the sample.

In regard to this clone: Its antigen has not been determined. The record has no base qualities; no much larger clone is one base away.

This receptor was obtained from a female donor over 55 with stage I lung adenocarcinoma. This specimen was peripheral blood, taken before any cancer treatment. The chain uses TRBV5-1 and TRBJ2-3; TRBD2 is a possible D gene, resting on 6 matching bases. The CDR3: CASSPEGNPVDTQYF. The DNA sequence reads TGCGCCAGCAGCCCGGAGGGTAATCCGGTAGATACGCAGTATTTT.